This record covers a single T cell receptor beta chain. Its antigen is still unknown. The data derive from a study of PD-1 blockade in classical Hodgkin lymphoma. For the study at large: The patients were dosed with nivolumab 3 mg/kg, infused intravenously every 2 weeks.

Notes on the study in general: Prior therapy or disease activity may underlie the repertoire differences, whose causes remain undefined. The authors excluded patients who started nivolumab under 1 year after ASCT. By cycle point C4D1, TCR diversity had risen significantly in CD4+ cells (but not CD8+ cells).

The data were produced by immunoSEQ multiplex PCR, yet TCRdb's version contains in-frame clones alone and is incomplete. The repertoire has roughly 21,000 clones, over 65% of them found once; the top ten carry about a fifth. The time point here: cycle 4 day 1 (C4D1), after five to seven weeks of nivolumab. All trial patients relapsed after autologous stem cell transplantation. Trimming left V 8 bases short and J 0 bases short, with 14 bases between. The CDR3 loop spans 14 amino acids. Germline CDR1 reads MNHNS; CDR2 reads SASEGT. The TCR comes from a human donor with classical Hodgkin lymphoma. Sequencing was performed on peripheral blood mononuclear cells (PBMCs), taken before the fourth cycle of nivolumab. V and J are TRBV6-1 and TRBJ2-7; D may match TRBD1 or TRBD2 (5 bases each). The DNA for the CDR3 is TGTGCCAGCCTCCGGGACGGGCTCTCCTACGAGCAGTACTTC. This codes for CASLRDGLSYEQYF.